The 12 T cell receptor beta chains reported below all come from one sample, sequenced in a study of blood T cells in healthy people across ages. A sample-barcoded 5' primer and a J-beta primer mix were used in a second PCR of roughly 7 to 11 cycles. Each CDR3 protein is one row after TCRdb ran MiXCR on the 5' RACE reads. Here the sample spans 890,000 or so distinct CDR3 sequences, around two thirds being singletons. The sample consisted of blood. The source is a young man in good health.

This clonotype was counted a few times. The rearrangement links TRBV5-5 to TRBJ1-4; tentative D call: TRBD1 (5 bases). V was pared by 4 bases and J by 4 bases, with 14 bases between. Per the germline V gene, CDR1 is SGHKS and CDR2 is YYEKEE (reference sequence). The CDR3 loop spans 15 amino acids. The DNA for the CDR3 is TGTGCCAGCAGCCCGTCTAGACAGCTTAATGAAAAACTGTTTTTT. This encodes CASSPSRQLNEKLFF.

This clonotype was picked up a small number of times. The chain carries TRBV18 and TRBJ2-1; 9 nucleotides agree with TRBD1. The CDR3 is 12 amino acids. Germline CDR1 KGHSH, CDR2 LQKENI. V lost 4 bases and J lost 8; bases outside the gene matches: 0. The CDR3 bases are TGTGCCAGCTCACGACAGGGGGATGAGCAGTTCTTC. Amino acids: CASSRQGDEQFF.

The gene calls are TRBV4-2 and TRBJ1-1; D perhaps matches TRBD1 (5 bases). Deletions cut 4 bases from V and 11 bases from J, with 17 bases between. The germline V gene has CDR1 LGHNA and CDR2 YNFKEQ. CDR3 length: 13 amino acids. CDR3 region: CASSPLSTEQAFF. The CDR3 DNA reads TGTGCCAGCAGCCCCCTTTCGACAGAGCAGGCTTTCTTT.

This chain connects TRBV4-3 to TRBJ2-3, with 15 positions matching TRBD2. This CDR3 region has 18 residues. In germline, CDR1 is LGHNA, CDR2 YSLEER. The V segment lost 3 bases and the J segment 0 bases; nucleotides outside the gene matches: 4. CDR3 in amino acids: CASSQGLAGGLSTDTQYF. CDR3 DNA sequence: TGCGCCAGCAGCCAGGGACTAGCGGGGGGACTAAGCACAGATACGCAGTATTTT.

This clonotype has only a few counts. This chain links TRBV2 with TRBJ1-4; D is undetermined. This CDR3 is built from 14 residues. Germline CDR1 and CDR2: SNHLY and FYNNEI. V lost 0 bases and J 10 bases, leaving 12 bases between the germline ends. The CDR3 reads CASSEAEGSGKLFF. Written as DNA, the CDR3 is TGTGCCAGCAGTGAAGCGGAGGGAAGTGGAAAACTGTTTTTT.

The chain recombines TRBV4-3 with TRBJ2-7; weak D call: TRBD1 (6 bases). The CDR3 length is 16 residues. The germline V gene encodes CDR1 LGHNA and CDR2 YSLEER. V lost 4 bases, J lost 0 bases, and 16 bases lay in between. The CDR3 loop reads CASSRGPGHNSYEQYF. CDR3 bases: TGCGCCAGCAGCCGCGGACCGGGACACAACTCCTACGAGCAGTACTTC.

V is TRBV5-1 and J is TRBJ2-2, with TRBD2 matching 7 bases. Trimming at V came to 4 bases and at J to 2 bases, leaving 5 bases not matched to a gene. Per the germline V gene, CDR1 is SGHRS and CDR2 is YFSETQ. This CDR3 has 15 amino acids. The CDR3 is CASSTGLVNTGELFF. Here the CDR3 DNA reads TGCGCCAGCAGCACCGGACTAGTAAACACCGGGGAGCTGTTTTTT. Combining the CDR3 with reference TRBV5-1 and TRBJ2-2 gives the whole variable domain KAGVTQTPRYLIKTRGQQVTLSCSPISGHRSVSWYQQTPGQGLQFLFEYFSETQRNKGNFPGRFSGRQFSNSRSEMNVSTLELGDSALYLCASSTGLVNTGELFFGEGSRLTVL.

This CDR3 is CSARLANIPWETQYF. CDR3 nucleotide sequence: TGCAGTGCTAGATTGGCCAACATTCCGTGGGAGACCCAGTACTTC. The J gene is TRBJ2-7, the V gene TRBV20-1; D remains unclear. The J call may be wrong; the DNA end is better matched by TRBJ2-5. CDR1 is DFQATT, CDR2 SNEGSKA, per germline (reference sequence). This CDR3 has 15 residues.

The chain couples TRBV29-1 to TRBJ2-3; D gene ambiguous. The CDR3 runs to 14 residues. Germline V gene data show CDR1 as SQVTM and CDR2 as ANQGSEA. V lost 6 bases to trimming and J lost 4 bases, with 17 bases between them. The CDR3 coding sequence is TGCAGCGTGCCAACTCTGGGGATAGCAGATACGCAGTATTTT. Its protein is CSVPTLGIADTQYF.

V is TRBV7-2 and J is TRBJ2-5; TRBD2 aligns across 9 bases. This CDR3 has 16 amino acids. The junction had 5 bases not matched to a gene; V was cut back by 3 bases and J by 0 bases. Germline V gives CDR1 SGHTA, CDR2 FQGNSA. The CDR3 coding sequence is TGTGCCAGCAGCTTTCTCAGCGGGGGGTACCAAGAGACCCAGTACTTC. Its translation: CASSFLSGGYQETQYF.

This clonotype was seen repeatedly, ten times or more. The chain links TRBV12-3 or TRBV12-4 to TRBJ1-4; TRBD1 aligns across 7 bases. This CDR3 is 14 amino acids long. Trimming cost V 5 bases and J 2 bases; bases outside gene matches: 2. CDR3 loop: CASSPGGTNEKLFF. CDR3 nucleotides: TGTGCCAGCAGTCCAGGGGGGACTAATGAAAAACTGTTTTTT.

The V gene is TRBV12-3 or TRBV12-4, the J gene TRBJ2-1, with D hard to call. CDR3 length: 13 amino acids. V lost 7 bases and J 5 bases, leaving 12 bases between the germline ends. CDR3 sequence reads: CASTLGNNNEQFF. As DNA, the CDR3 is TGTGCCAGCACCTTGGGGAACAACAATGAGCAGTTCTTC.